The 31 T cell receptor beta chains below all came from one sample that was sequenced in a study of T cells expressing NK-cell markers. Following a re-call of the 5' RACE reads, TCRdb has one entry per CDR3 protein and lacks DNA. The listing contains over 200,000 distinct CDR3 sequences. The specimen was blood T cells: a sorted CD56 or NKG2C T cell subset, CD4+ or CD8+ T cells, or bulk PBMC T cells (not recorded which). The receptors come from a man younger than 35 in good health.

This sequence joins TRBV3-1 and TRBJ1-2. CDR1 and CDR2 from the germline V gene are LGHDT and YNNKEL (reference sequence). The length of the CDR3 is 14 residues. CDR3: CASSAGGKHYGYTF.

The chain has TRBV20-1 and TRBJ1-2; the TCRdb call, TRBD1, lacks DNA for checking. The germline V gene encodes CDR1 DFQATT and CDR2 SNEGSKA (reference sequence). The CDR3 contains 14 residues. The chain's CDR3 is CSARDGGREYGYTF.

The chain links TRBV12-3 or TRBV12-4 to TRBJ2-3; with no DNA, the TCRdb D assignment of TRBD2 cannot be verified. The CDR3 consists of 16 residues. CDR3: CASSLLAGRGADTQYF.

V is TRBV20-1 and J is TRBJ2-1. CDR1 is DFQATT, CDR2 SNEGSKA, per germline (reference sequence). This CDR3 is 16 amino acids long. This CDR3 reads CSARDPRGDSYNEQFF.

The J gene is TRBJ2-3, the V gene TRBV6-1; the TCRdb D gene call, TRBD2, has no DNA to confirm it. Per the germline V gene, CDR1 is MNHNS and CDR2 is SASEGT. The CDR3 is 16 amino acids. The chain's CDR3 is CASSGYSGPPTDTQYF.

The chain carries TRBV12-3 or TRBV12-4 and TRBJ2-7. The CDR3 has 14 amino acids. CDR3 in amino acids: CASSSASTNYEQYF.

The chain links TRBV4-3 to TRBJ2-7; the D call of TRBD2 rests on TCRdb alone, since no DNA is present to check it. The CDR3 runs 14 residues. Germline V gene lookup returns CDR1 LGHNA and CDR2 YSLEER. The CDR3 protein is CASSQEGTNYEQYF.

The genes are TRBV7-6 and TRBJ2-1; the TCRdb call, TRBD2, lacks DNA for checking. The CDR3 totals 14 residues. The germline V gene encodes CDR1 SGHVS and CDR2 FNYEAQ. The CDR3 loop reads CASSSSPLSGEQFF.

This rearrangement joins TRBV6-6 to TRBJ1-3; TCRdb gives TRBD1 as the D gene, but with no DNA this cannot be confirmed. The CDR3 sequence is 13 residues long. The germline CDR1 and CDR2 sequences are MNHNY and SVGAGI (reference sequence). This chain's CDR3 is CASGTGTGNTIYF.

The chain has TRBV20-1 and TRBJ2-2; the D call of TRBD2 rests on TCRdb alone, since no DNA is present to check it. The CDR3 is made up of 18 amino acids. CDR1 is DFQATT, CDR2 SNEGSKA, per germline (reference sequence). The CDR3 here is CSASRRASRLRNTGELFF.

The chain joins TRBV4-3 to TRBJ1-2. CDR3 length equals 14 residues. Looked up from germline, CDR1 is LGHNA and CDR2 is YSLEER. This CDR3 reads CASSQDLLGRGYTF.

The rearrangement uses TRBV4-3 and TRBJ1-1; TCRdb's D call, TRBD1, is unchecked because there is no DNA. CDR3 length: 14 residues. Germline-derived CDR1 and CDR2 are LGHNA and YSLEER. The CDR3: CASSQLKGTAQAFF.

This chain connects TRBV20-1 to TRBJ2-1; the D gene TCRdb calls, TRBD2, cannot be checked with no DNA. The germline V gene has CDR1 DFQATT and CDR2 SNEGSKA (reference sequence). This CDR3 is 19 amino acids long. The CDR3 reads CSAQDSTSGRASSYNEQFF.

The genes are TRBV5-5 and TRBJ2-5; the TCRdb D gene call, TRBD1, has no DNA to confirm it. The length of the CDR3 is 15 residues. CDR1 and CDR2 (germline): SGHKS, YYEKEE (reference sequence). The CDR3 spells CASQVAGGTQETQYF.

The V gene is TRBV29-1, the J gene TRBJ2-7; TCRdb's D gene call, TRBD1, goes unchecked for lack of DNA. This CDR3 is built from 14 residues. CDR1 is SQVTM, CDR2 ANQGSEA, per germline. The CDR3 is CSVEGDRGSHEQYF.

This chain connects TRBV12-3 or TRBV12-4 to TRBJ2-1. This CDR3 contains 17 residues. This chain's CDR3 is CASSLDLTSSWIDEQFF.

V gene TRBV5-6 combines with J gene TRBJ2-3; TCRdb designates TRBD1, a call that cannot be tested without DNA. CDR1 is SGHDT, CDR2 YYEEEE, per germline. This CDR3 region has 17 residues. The CDR3 sequence: CASSAPLMTRAIDTQYF.

CDR3 amino acids: CASSPTENEKLFF. The V gene is TRBV18, the J gene TRBJ1-4; absent DNA, TCRdb's TRBD1 call cannot be checked. The CDR3 length is 13 residues. CDR1 is KGHSH, CDR2 LQKENI, per germline.

This chain connects TRBV5-1 to TRBJ2-5. Germline lookup yields CDR1 SGHRS and CDR2 YFSETQ. The CDR3 has 14 amino acids. CDR3 in amino acids: CASSFITGQETQYF.

V gene TRBV29-1 combines with J gene TRBJ2-1; TCRdb designates TRBD2, a call that cannot be tested without DNA. This CDR3 is built from 14 residues. CDR1 and CDR2 (germline): SQVTM, ANQGSEA. CDR3 amino acids: CSVDAGGPYNEQFF.

The chain couples TRBV12-3 or TRBV12-4 to TRBJ2-3; the TCRdb call, TRBD1, lacks DNA for checking. CDR3 size: 14 residues. This chain's CDR3 is CASTRTRRGDTQYF.

The chain employs TRBV20-1 and TRBJ2-2; TCRdb lists TRBD1, though no DNA is available to test this call. The length of the CDR3 is 14 residues. CDR1 is DFQATT and CDR2 is SNEGSKA in the germline V gene (reference sequence). The CDR3 protein is CSARPTGRSGELFF.

The chain has TRBV12-3 or TRBV12-4 and TRBJ2-3; TCRdb indicates TRBD2, and absent DNA this call remains unverified. The CDR3 loop spans 14 amino acids. The CDR3 here is CASSLRLATLLQYF.

The chain is built from TRBV5-4 and TRBJ2-1; with no DNA, the TCRdb D assignment of TRBD2 cannot be verified. Per germline, CDR1 SGHNT and CDR2 YYREEE (reference sequence). The CDR3 runs to 16 residues. The CDR3 loop is CASSSGTSGSYNEQFF.

This chain uses TRBV20-1 with TRBJ2-5; TCRdb selects TRBD2, and the lack of DNA leaves this call unchecked. The CDR3 runs 15 residues. Germline CDR1 and CDR2: DFQATT and SNEGSKA (reference sequence). CDR3 sequence: CSAGVLGGGQETQYF.

This chain uses TRBV12-3 or TRBV12-4 with TRBJ1-1; TCRdb outputs TRBD1, but without DNA this stays unchecked. The CDR3 is 13 residues long. CDR3 sequence reads: CASSLGGRAEAFF.

The chain carries TRBV2 and TRBJ2-1; TCRdb indicates TRBD2, and absent DNA this call remains unverified. The CDR3 runs 12 residues. Germline assignment: CDR1 SNHLY and CDR2 FYNNEI. CDR3 region: CASSDPGLKQFF.

Here the CDR3 reads CASTGRTGGTGELFF. This chain connects TRBV12-3 or TRBV12-4 to TRBJ2-2; TCRdb names TRBD1, which stays unverified in the absence of DNA. This CDR3 is 15 amino acids long.

The chain employs TRBV29-1 and TRBJ2-4; TCRdb lists TRBD1, though no DNA is available to test this call. The CDR3 length is 16 residues. The germline CDR1 and CDR2 sequences are SQVTM and ANQGSEA. This chain's CDR3 is CSVARDRDGQRNIQYF.

The chain joins TRBV20-1 to TRBJ2-2; with no DNA, the TCRdb D assignment of TRBD1 cannot be verified. Germline loops: CDR1 DFQATT, CDR2 SNEGSKA (reference sequence). CDR3 length: 18 amino acids. This CDR3 is CSAKPPLGGEGLTGELFF.

The chain is built from TRBV7-9 and TRBJ2-3. Per germline, CDR1 SEHNR and CDR2 FQNEAQ (reference sequence). This CDR3 spans 15 amino acids. This CDR3 is CASSRRSGSADTQYF.